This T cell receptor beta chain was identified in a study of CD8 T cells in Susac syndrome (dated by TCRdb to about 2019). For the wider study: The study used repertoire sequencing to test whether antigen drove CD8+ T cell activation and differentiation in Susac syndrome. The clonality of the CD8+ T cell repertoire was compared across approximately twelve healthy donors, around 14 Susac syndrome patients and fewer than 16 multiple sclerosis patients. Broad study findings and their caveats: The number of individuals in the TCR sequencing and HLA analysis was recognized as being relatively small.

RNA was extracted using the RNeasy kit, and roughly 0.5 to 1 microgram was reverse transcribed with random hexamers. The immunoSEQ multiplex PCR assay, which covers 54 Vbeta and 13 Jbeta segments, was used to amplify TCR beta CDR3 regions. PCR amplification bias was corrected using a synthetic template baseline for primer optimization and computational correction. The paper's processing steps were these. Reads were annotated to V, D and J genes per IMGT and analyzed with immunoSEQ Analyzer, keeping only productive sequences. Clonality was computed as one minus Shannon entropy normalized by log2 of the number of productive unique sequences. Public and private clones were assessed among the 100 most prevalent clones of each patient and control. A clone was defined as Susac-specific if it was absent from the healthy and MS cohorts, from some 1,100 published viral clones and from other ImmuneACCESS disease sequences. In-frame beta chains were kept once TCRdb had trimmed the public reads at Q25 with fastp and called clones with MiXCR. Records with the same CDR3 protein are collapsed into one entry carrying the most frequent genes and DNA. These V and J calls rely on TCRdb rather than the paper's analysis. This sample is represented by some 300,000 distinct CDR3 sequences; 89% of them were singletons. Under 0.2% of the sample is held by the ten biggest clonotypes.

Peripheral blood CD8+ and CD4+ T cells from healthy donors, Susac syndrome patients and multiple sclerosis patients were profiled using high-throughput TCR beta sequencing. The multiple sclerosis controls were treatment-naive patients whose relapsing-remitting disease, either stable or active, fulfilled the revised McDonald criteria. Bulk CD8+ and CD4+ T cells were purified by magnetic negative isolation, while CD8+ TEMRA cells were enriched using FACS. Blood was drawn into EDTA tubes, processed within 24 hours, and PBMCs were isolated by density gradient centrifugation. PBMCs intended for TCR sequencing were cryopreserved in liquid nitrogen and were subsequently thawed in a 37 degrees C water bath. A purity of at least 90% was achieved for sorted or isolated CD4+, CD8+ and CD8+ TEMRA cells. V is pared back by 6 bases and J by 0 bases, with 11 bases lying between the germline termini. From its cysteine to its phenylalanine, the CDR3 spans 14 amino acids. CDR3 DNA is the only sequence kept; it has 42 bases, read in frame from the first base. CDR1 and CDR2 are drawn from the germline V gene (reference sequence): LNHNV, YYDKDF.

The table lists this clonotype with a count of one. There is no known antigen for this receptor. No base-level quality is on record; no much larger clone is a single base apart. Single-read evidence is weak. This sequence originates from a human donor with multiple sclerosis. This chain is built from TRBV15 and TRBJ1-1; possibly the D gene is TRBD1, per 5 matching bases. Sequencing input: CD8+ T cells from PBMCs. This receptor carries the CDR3 CATRPGVMNTEAFF. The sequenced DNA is TGTGCCACCAGGCCGGGGGTGATGAACACTGAAGCTTTCTTT.